The next 20 T cell receptor delta chains were all read from a single sample in a study of DNA immune sequencing with unique molecular identifiers. All 8 TRDV and 4 TRDJ genes were targeted in 32-plex amplification of genomic DNA. Adapter PCR followed approximately 3 barcoding PCR cycles that attached a 12-nucleotide UMI. With CATT, TCRdb re-called clones from the multiplex PCR reads. The table has roughly 5,200 delta-chain clones, approximately 10% seen once; the top ten hold around half. The sample was gamma-delta T cells enriched from blood buffy coat, or unenriched PBMCs (not recorded which). These receptors all come from a human donor in good health.

The V call is TRDV1, the J call TRDJ1, with 12 bases lining up with TRDD3. Germline values: CDR1 TSWWSYY, CDR2 QGS. The CDR3 runs 17 residues. J was trimmed by 7 bases and V by 6 bases; bases with no gene match: 15. CDR3 in DNA: TGTGCTCTTGGCCGGTCCTCCACTGGGGGATACTCGGGTAAACTCATCTTT. Translation: CALGRSSTGGYSGKLIF.

A note on this clone: TCRdb's listed protein matches a much larger clone and diverges from this DNA's translation at residue 12, likely through a read error; the protein shown comes from the DNA. The rearrangement joins TRDV2 to TRDJ1; 12 bases align to TRDD3. From germline, CDR1 is GEAIGNYY and CDR2 EKD. The CDR3 is 20 residues long. Trimming cost V 0 bases and J 0 bases; bases outside gene matches: 13. The CDR3 region has the DNA TGTGCCTGTGACACCGTCGCTACTGGGGGATACAGAGGGTACACCGATAAACTCATCTTT. Amino acid sequence: CACDTVATGGYRGYTDKLIF.

This clone was recorded many times. The chain links TRDV2 to TRDJ1, with 10 bases fitting TRDD3. This CDR3 is 17 amino acids long. The germline gives CDR1 GEAIGNYY, CDR2 EKD. Trimming removed 2 bases from V and 4 bases from J; junction bases left unmatched: 12. CDR3 in DNA: TGTGCCTGTGACAAGGATAGGGGGATACGCGGGGACGATAAACTCATCTTT. It translates to CACDKDRGIRGDDKLIF.

A remark on this clone: TCRdb's entry gives the protein of a much larger clone, which mismatches this DNA's translation at residue 9, likely from a read error; the protein reported here is translated from the DNA. The chain recombines TRDV2 with TRDJ1, with TRDD3 identical over 9 bases. Per germline, CDR1 GEAIGNYY and CDR2 EKD. Trimming at V came to 0 bases and at J to 0 bases, leaving 16 bases not matched to a gene. This CDR3 has 20 residues. CDR3 sequence: CACDTVATRGYGGYTDKLIF. DNA of the CDR3: TGTGCCTGTGACACCGTCGCTACTAGGGGATACGGAGGGTACACCGATAAACTCATCTTT.

Turning to this clone: TCRdb's listed protein matches a much larger clone and diverges from this DNA's translation at residue 10, likely through a read error; the protein shown comes from the DNA. This rearrangement joins TRDV2 to TRDJ1; D might be TRDD3 (5 bases). The V and J ends lost 0 bases and 0 bases respectively, with 25 bases between them. CDR3 size: 20 residues. Germline-derived CDR1 and CDR2 are GEAIGNYY and EKD. CDR3 sequence: CACDTLRVSRGHEYTDKLIF. CDR3 bases: TGTGCCTGTGACACCCTGAGGGTTTCTAGGGGACACGAGTACACCGATAAACTCATCTTT.

Regarding this clone: A far bigger clonotype differs at one base, so this is likely a read error. This chain joins TRDV1 and TRDJ1, with 12 bases identical to TRDD3. Here the J gene came from matching the DNA to germline, since TCRdb omits it. With V trimmed by 4 bases and J by 2 bases, 29 bases remained unmatched. Germline V lookup: CDR1 TSWWSYY, CDR2 QGS. The CDR3 is 24 amino acids. The CDR3 sequence is CALGGSLSSFTRTWGIRRTDKLIF. Here the CDR3 DNA reads TGTGCTCTTGGGGGCTCTCTCTCTTCCTTTACGCGTACCTGGGGGATACGGAGGACCGATAAACTCATCTTT.

A few counts support this clone. TCRdb's listed protein matches a much larger clone and diverges from this DNA's translation at residue 11, likely through a read error; the protein shown comes from the DNA. The rearrangement joins TRDV2 to TRDJ3; 7 nucleotides align to TRDD3. Germline V gives CDR1 GEAIGNYY, CDR2 EKD. The CDR3 has 18 amino acids. In DNA form, the CDR3 reads TGTGCCTGTGACACTCTACTGGGGAGCTCCTGCGACACCCGACAGATGTTTTTC. Translation gives CACDTLLGSSCDTRQMFF.

This clone came up many times. The J gene is TRDJ1, the V gene TRAV29/DV5; 12 positions match TRDD3. As TCRdb names no J gene, one was assigned here on the basis of a DNA match to germline. From germline, CDR1 is NSMFDY and CDR2 ISSIKDK. V lost 3 bases, J lost 0 bases, and 18 bases stayed unmatched. The CDR3 is 20 residues long. CDR3 protein: CAATPTFVAGGYGYTDKLIF. The DNA for the CDR3 is TGTGCAGCAACTCCTACCTTCGTGGCTGGGGGATACGGGTACACCGATAAACTCATCTTT.

In regard to this clone: This probably arose from a read error, given a far larger clone one base away. This CDR3 is also generated by other DNA sequences in the sample. This chain connects TRDV2 to TRDJ3; 9 nucleotides agree with TRDD3. Germline trimming cut 4 bases from V and 4 bases from J; bases unmatched to any gene: 16. CDR3 size: 20 residues. Germline CDR1 reads GEAIGNYY; CDR2 reads EKD. The CDR3 bases are TGTGCCTGTGATCCCATTGTACTGGGGGAAAGCTCTTGGGACACCCGACAGATGTTTTTC. This codes for CACDPIVLGESSWDTRQMFF.

This clone was detected a few times. A read error is likely here: a far larger clone is one base away. The same CDR3 also results from other DNA sequences found in this sample. V and J are TRDV2 and TRDJ1; 8 bases align to TRDD2. The CDR3 runs 19 residues. Germline CDR1 is GEAIGNYY and CDR2 is EKD. The CDR3 bases are TGTGCCTGTGACTTGACTTCCTACGGGGGGTCCAGACTCACCGATAAACTCATTTTT. It specifies CACDLTSYGGSRLTDKLIF.

This clone turned up a few times. The amino acid sequence in TCRdb belongs to a much larger clone and departs from this DNA's translation at residue 3, likely a sequencing read error; the sequence shown is translated from the DNA. The DNA of the CDR3 is TGTGCCTATGACACTCTGGGGGATGGAAAGTACACCGATAAACTCATCTTT. Protein product: CAYDTLGDGKYTDKLIF. The chain combines TRDV2 with TRDJ1; 9 bases line up with TRDD3. From germline, CDR1 is GEAIGNYY and CDR2 EKD. This CDR3 is 17 amino acids long.

This clone occurred many times. The chain carries TRDV2 and TRDJ1; 8 bases map to TRDD3. This CDR3 contains 17 residues. V was pared by 3 bases and J by 2 bases, with 13 bases of the junction left unmatched. Germline-derived CDR1 and CDR2 are GEAIGNYY and EKD. This CDR3 is CACDAVLGVPITDKLIF. The CDR3, as DNA: TGTGCCTGTGACGCTGTACTGGGGGTCCCGATAACCGATAAACTCATCTTT.

For this clone: Given a far larger clone just one base away, this is likely a sequencing read error. Other nucleotide sequences from this sample produce the same CDR3. V gene TRDV2 combines with J gene TRDJ1, with TRDD3 as a possible D gene (5 bases). The CDR3 has 20 residues. V lost 4 bases to trimming and J lost 0 bases, with 29 bases between them. The germline gives CDR1 GEAIGNYY, CDR2 EKD. This CDR3 reads CACDNLGTGGYRTYTDKLIF. DNA of the CDR3: TGTGCCTGTGATAACCTTGGTACGGGGGGGTACCGTACTTACACCGATAAACTCATCTTT.

The J gene was reported as TRDJ3; the V gene went uncalled; the table's D call, TRDD3, has no DNA check behind it. The CDR3 totals 22 residues. CDR3 region: CALGEILHRDTGLSWDTRQMFF. CDR3 nucleotides: TGTGCTCTTGGGGAAATCCTACACAGGGATACGGGACTCTCCTGGGACACCCGACAGATGTTTTTC.

The V call is TRAV29/DV5, the J call TRDJ1; 11 nucleotides align to TRDD3. TCRdb lists no J gene, so it was determined here by aligning the DNA to germline. After removal of 2 bases from V and 2 bases from J, the junction contained 8 bases not matched to a gene. The CDR3 contains 16 residues. The germline CDR1 and CDR2 sequences are NSMFDY and ISSIKDK. The CDR3 is CAARKSGGYITDKLIF. The CDR3, as DNA: TGTGCAGCAAGGAAATCTGGGGGATACATAACCGATAAACTCATCTTT.

Comment on this clone: Given a far larger clone just one base away, this is likely a sequencing read error. The V call is TRDV2, the J call TRDJ3; 9 bases map to TRDD3. Germline V CDR1 and CDR2: GEAIGNYY, EKD. V lost 2 bases, J lost 0 bases, and 13 bases stayed unmatched. The CDR3 contains 21 residues. CDR3 sequence (DNA): TGTGCCTGTGACATCCTTCTACGTACTGGGGGACCCTCCTGGGACACCCGACAGATGTTTTTC. Amino acid sequence: CACDILLRTGGPSWDTRQMFF.

Note on this clone: A much bigger clone sits one base away, suggesting this may be a read error. This rearrangement joins TRDV2 to TRDJ1; 10 bases match TRDD3. The CDR3 totals 15 residues. Germline assignment: CDR1 GEAIGNYY and CDR2 EKD. CDR3 sequence (DNA): TGTGCCTGTGACACCTGGGGGATACAAAGCGATAAACACATCTTT. Encoded protein: CACDTWGIQSDKHIF.

This clone was seen ten or more times. The chain links TRDV2 to TRDJ1, with TRDD3 matching over 7 bases. From germline, CDR1 is GEAIGNYY and CDR2 EKD. The CDR3 spans 18 residues. The V and J ends lost 4 bases and 0 bases, in that order; junction bases with no gene match: 16. CDR3 DNA: TGTGCCTGTGATAAAATGGGAATGAGGGATACCCACACCGATAAACTCATCTTT. It is translated as CACDKMGMRDTHTDKLIF.

There are many counts of this clone. The chain employs TRDV2 and TRDJ2; 13 bases are shared with TRDD3. V was clipped by 3 bases and J by 0 bases; unmatched bases: 6. Germline V gives CDR1 GEAIGNYY, CDR2 EKD. The CDR3 has 18 residues. CDR3 amino acids: CACDVVLGDTTLTAQLFF. CDR3 DNA: TGTGCCTGTGACGTTGTACTGGGGGATACGACTTTGACAGCACAACTCTTCTTT.

Remarks on this clone: TCRdb's protein for this DNA is that of a much larger clone and differs from the translation at residue 7, likely a read error; the protein shown is the DNA translation. The V and J genes are TRDV2 and TRDJ1; D gene ambiguous. Germline V gene lookup returns CDR1 GEAIGNYY and CDR2 EKD. V gave up 3 bases and J gave up 1 base, with 14 bases separating them. The CDR3 sequence is 15 residues long. The CDR3 DNA reads TGTGCCTGTGACCCCGTAAAACGGCGCACCGATAAACTCATCTTT. It yields the protein CACDPVKRRTDKLIF.